One T cell receptor (beta chain) is described in this entry. Its antigen is unidentified. The CDR3 runs 11 residues. Trimming took off 5 bases at V and 7 bases at J, with 6 bases between the two ends. Germline V gene lookup returns CDR1 SEHNR and CDR2 FQNEAQ (reference sequence). This entry comes from a study of radiotherapy plus CTLA-4 blockade in lung cancer. Study-level findings and limits: After radiotherapy and ipilimumab, tumor-derived clones expanded in peripheral blood. Dynamics of early blood T cell clones, together with interferon-beta, were reportedly the best predictors of response.

Some clones are missing from TCRdb's copy, which holds only in-frame ones; the method was immunoSEQ multiplex PCR. The sample lists about 120,000 clones; 78% were seen once. Receiving focal radiation plus CTLA-4 blockade with ipilimumab were patients who had chemo-refractory metastatic non-small-cell lung cancer. The chain is built from TRBV7-9 and TRBJ2-1, with TRBD2 as a possible D gene (5 bases). This specimen consisted of peripheral blood, obtained from a patient treated with radiotherapy plus ipilimumab. The source is a human donor with non-small cell lung cancer who had a partial response to radiotherapy plus ipilimumab. The CDR3 reads CASSTRNEQFF. In DNA, the CDR3 is TGTGCCAGCAGCACTAGGAATGAGCAGTTCTTC.